A selection of T cell receptor beta chains follows, all from one sample in a study of blood T cell repertoires in COVID-19. Sequenced by immunoSEQ multiplex PCR; TCRdb stores in-frame clones only, minus some. In the table there are 120,000 to 150,000 clones, less than 90% of which are singletons. The material sequenced was peripheral blood. These receptors originate from a human donor with COVID-19, enrolled during active disease. The donor label of this sample is uncertain. Each CDR3 is given with its conserved first and last residue. The D gene is left open where the match is weak. Clone size is given for some rows only: seen once, a few or many times, or a class if the clone is expanded.

clone_size | j_call | d_call | v_call | cdr3_aa | cdr3_nt
- | TRBJ2-7 | - | TRBV7-3 | CASSLEGASGGEQYF | TGTGCCAGCAGCTTAGAGGGAGCGAGTGGAGGCGAGCAGTACTTC
once | TRBJ2-7 | TRBD2 | TRBV19 | CASSMTGGTSYEQYF | TGTGCCAGTAGTATGACGGGGGGGACATCCTACGAGCAGTACTTC
- | TRBJ1-1 | - | TRBV29-1 | CSGVLYSREETEAFF | TGCAGCGGAGTCTTATACAGTAGGGAGGAGACTGAAGCTTTCTTT
few | TRBJ1-5 | - | TRBV19 | CASRNVRVSNQPQHF | TGTGCCAGTAGAAACGTCAGGGTCTCCAATCAGCCCCAGCATTTT
- | TRBJ1-4 | TRBD1 | TRBV19 | CASKTGGNEKLFF | TGTGCCAGTAAAACAGGGGGGAATGAAAAACTGTTTTTT
- | TRBJ1-1 | - | TRBV20-1 | CSAGDSLGAFF | TGCAGTGCTGGCGACAGCCTGGGGGCTTTCTTT
- | TRBJ2-3 | TRBD1 | TRBV5-1 | CASSWTGLRTDTQYF | TGCGCCAGCAGCTGGACAGGGCTCAGGACAGATACGCAGTATTTT
once | TRBJ2-1 | TRBD2 | TRBV11-2 | CASSSSGVSYNEQFF | TGTGCCAGCAGCTCTAGCGGCGTCTCCTACAATGAGCAGTTCTTC
- | TRBJ2-1 | - | TRBV9 | CASSPDRNNEQFF | TGTGCCAGCAGCCCCGACAGAAACAATGAGCAGTTCTTC
- | TRBJ1-6 | - | TRBV24-1 | CAKSREPYNSPLHF | TGTGCCAAATCCAGGGAACCCTATAATTCACCCCTCCACTTT
- | TRBJ2-7 | TRBD1 | TRBV4-1 | CASSQDETGISEQYF | TGCGCCAGCAGCCAAGATGAGACAGGGATCTCCGAGCAGTACTTC
- | TRBJ2-5 | TRBD2 | TRBV28 | CASSLAGGVEETQYF | TGTGCCAGCAGTTTAGCGGGAGGCGTGGAGGAGACCCAGTACTTC
- | TRBJ2-7 | TRBD1 | TRBV12-5 | CASDAGRDRGPEQYF | TGTGCTAGTGACGCGGGCCGGGACAGGGGCCCCGAGCAGTACTTC
- | TRBJ1-5 | TRBD1 | TRBV6-4 | CASGTGFTPRNQPQHF | TGTGCCAGCGGGACAGGGTTTACCCCCCGCAATCAGCCCCAGCATTTT
- | TRBJ2-5 | TRBD2 | TRBV5-6 | CASSFTSGGTETQYF | TGTGCCAGCAGCTTCACTAGCGGGGGAACGGAGACCCAGTACTTC
- | TRBJ2-1 | TRBD1 | TRBV5-1 | CASSRPEQGVNEQFF | TGCGCCAGCAGCCGCCCCGAACAGGGGGTGAATGAGCAGTTCTTC
- | TRBJ1-1 | - | TRBV18 | CASSRGGNTEAFF | TGTGCCAGCTCCCGCGGTGGGAACACTGAAGCTTTCTTT
- | TRBJ1-5 | TRBD1 | TRBV5-6 | CASSAGQGANQPQHF | TGTGCCAGCAGCGCGGGACAGGGGGCCAATCAGCCCCAGCATTTT
once | TRBJ1-1 | - | TRBV13 | CASSLKAVTEAFF | TGTGCCAGCAGCTTAAAAGCGGTGACTGAAGCTTTCTTT
- | TRBJ2-1 | - | TRBV6-5 | CASSYSRGNEQFF | TGTGCCAGCAGTTACTCGAGAGGAAATGAGCAGTTCTTC
- | TRBJ2-3 | - | TRBV18 | CASSLSTDTQYF | TGTGCCAGCTCCCTAAGCACAGATACGCAGTATTTT
- | TRBJ2-2 | TRBD1 | TRBV5-6 | CASSWGTGGIHPFF | TGTGCCAGCAGCTGGGGGACAGGTGGGATACATCCGTTTTTT
- | TRBJ2-7 | - | TRBV5-6 | CASSSPGLADYEQYF | TGTGCCAGCAGCTCGCCGGGACTGGCGGACTACGAGCAGTACTTC
few | TRBJ2-1 | TRBD2 | TRBV30 | CAWSVASGQQFF | TGTGCCTGGAGTGTAGCTAGCGGCCAGCAGTTCTTC
once | TRBJ2-2 | - | TRBV29-1 | CSVDEGNTGELFF | TGCAGCGTTGATGAGGGAAACACCGGGGAGCTGTTTTTT
- | TRBJ2-1 | - | TRBV7-3 | CASSAPGQSLSNEQFF | TGTGCCAGCAGCGCACCAGGGCAGAGTCTGAGTAATGAGCAGTTCTTC
- | TRBJ2-7 | - | TRBV18 | CASSPSTGSYEQYF | TGTGCCAGCTCACCGAGCACAGGCTCCTACGAGCAGTACTTC
- | TRBJ2-2 | TRBD2 | TRBV24-1 | CAAAGGILAGVKTGELFF | TGTGCCGCCGCGGGGGGAATACTAGCGGGAGTTAAGACCGGGGAGCTGTTTTTT
- | TRBJ2-1 | TRBD1 | TRBV6-5 | CASTGRTGDGDEQFF | TGTGCCAGCACCGGCCGGACAGGGGATGGGGATGAGCAGTTCTTC
- | TRBJ2-3 | - | TRBV24-1 | CATSDGGRDTQYF | TGTGCCACCAGTGACGGGGGAAGGGATACGCAGTATTTT
- | TRBJ2-5 | TRBD1 | TRBV2 | CASSGTGRGQETQYF | TGTGCCAGCAGTGGGACAGGCCGGGGCCAAGAGACCCAGTACTTC
- | TRBJ2-1 | - | TRBV3-1/TRBV3-2 | CASSPYAGPGNEQFF | TGTGCCAGCAGCCCGTACGCGGGCCCGGGTAATGAGCAGTTCTTC
once | TRBJ2-1 | - | TRBV5-4 | CASSFARMGEQFF | TGTGCCAGCAGCTTCGCTAGAATGGGTGAGCAGTTCTTC
once | TRBJ2-1 | - | TRBV12-3/TRBV12-4 | CASSPTARDRQFF | TGTGCCAGCAGCCCGACGGCCCGAGACAGGCAGTTCTTC
once | TRBJ2-2 | TRBD1 | TRBV3-1/TRBV3-2 | CASRTTGGLNTGELFF | TGTGCCAGCAGAACAACAGGGGGATTGAACACCGGGGAGCTGTTTTTT
- | TRBJ2-1 | TRBD2 | TRBV7-3 | CASSSSGLNNEQFF | TGTGCCAGCAGCAGTAGCGGGTTGAACAATGAGCAGTTCTTC
- | TRBJ1-2 | - | TRBV3-1/TRBV3-2 | CASSQGVYGYTF | TGTGCCAGCAGCCAAGGCGTCTATGGCTACACCTTC
- | TRBJ2-7 | - | TRBV28 | CASSLPPQVYEQYF | TGTGCCAGCAGTCTCCCCCCACAAGTTTACGAGCAGTACTTC
- | TRBJ1-6 | - | TRBV6-1 | CASSETGVFYNSPLHF | TGTGCCAGCAGCGAAACAGGTGTCTTCTATAATTCACCCCTCCACTTT
- | TRBJ1-1 | - | TRBV7-2 | CASSLSREKNTEAFF | TGTGCCAGCAGCTTAAGTCGGGAAAAGAACACTGAAGCTTTCTTT
once | TRBJ2-3 | TRBD1 | TRBV5-1 | CASSSGQGVDTQYF | TGCGCCAGCAGCTCGGGACAGGGCGTAGATACGCAGTATTTT
- | TRBJ1-5 | TRBD1 | TRBV27 | CASSSNAQGFYVQPQHF | TGTGCCAGCAGCTCAAACGCACAGGGGTTTTACGTTCAGCCCCAGCATTTT
- | TRBJ1-1 | - | TRBV7-2 | CASSYAGNVNTEAFF | TGTGCCAGCAGCTACGCGGGCAACGTGAACACTGAAGCTTTCTTT
- | TRBJ1-6 | - | TRBV19 | CASSKEPGHYNSPLHF | TGTGCCAGTAGCAAGGAACCGGGACATTATAATTCACCCCTCCACTTT
few | TRBJ2-7 | TRBD1 | TRBV5-5 | CASSLERTGGYEQYF | TGTGCCAGCAGCTTGGAGCGGACAGGGGGCTACGAGCAGTACTTC
- | TRBJ2-7 | TRBD2 | TRBV30 | CAWSGGGYEQYF | TGTGCCTGGAGTGGGGGGGGCTACGAGCAGTACTTC